This TCR beta chain was identified in a study of blood T cell repertoires in COVID-19 (TCRdb year 2020). Background on the whole study: Collaborator samples came from the United States, Italy and Spain and covered acute and convalescent phases of COVID-19. The material from the prospective study consisted of cDNA or gDNA derived from T cells, B-cell-depleted T cells, or PBMCs. Nearly every sample came with metadata listing a de-identified subject ID, COVID-19 status, age in years and sex. Samples were obtained from the ongoing ImmuneRACE study (first 160 participants) and from about 1,300 subjects provided by 6 global collaborators. A freely available public database, intended as a resource for researchers studying the immune response to SARS-CoV-2, is where the repertoires were released. Where HLA class I and class II types were available, the types were taken from metadata supplied by the sample provider, not from assay-based typing. Deeply sampled blood TCRbeta repertoires from subjects exposed to, actively infected with, or recovered from COVID-19 were included in the dataset. Study-level results and caveats: The amount of clinical and demographic metadata varied by source and participant and was provided uncurated.

The immunoSEQ Assay, a bias-controlled multiplex PCR, was used to amplify TCRbeta CDR3 regions from genomic DNA. The paper's data handling went like this. The number of nucleated cells in each sample was estimated by amplification of reference gene primers within the assay. To quantify the absolute abundance of each unique TCRbeta CDR3 rearrangement, sequence reads were collapsed and filtered. Productive Simpson clonality was computed per sample as the square root of Simpson's diversity index over productive rearrangements. Entries here come from immuneACCESS through TCRdb and include only in-frame sequences with V and J called. Some clones fail to appear in such tables; in the studies checked, an unresolved V gene covers under half of the shortfall, and the cause of the remainder is unknown. V, J and clone size were drawn from that table, and D and trimming were deduced from the DNA. The sample table lists 350,000 to 450,000 clones, about 91% of them with a count of one. Approximately 1.5% of the sample goes to the ten largest clones.

One collaborating source in Seattle enrolled patients while the patients were actively infected and followed the patients over time throughout the course of disease. Each collaborating institution followed its own protocols to collect whole blood in K2EDTA tubes. For TCRbeta analysis, collaborators shipped samples in one of three forms: frozen whole blood, isolated PBMCs, or DNA extracted from either of those sample types. The junction shows trimming of 0 bases on V and 7 bases on J, plus 6 bases between the germline ends. Counted from cysteine to phenylalanine, this CDR3 has 12 amino acids. The only DNA kept is the CDR3, 36 bases in frame from the first base. With respect to this clone: What antigen it recognizes has not been identified. No base quality values were provided; no much bigger clone lies one nucleotide off.

The receptor comes from a woman aged 40 to 55 with COVID-19, enrolled during active disease. The sample was peripheral blood. Recombination joined TRBV12-3 or TRBV12-4 with TRBJ1-1; no D segment can be confidently identified. The nucleotide sequence reads TGTGCCAGCAGTTTAGCGAGGATTGAAGCTTTCTTT. Its protein product is CASSLARIEAFF.